Listed below are T cell receptor beta chains from one sample, sequenced in a study of CD8 T cells in Susac syndrome. Each CDR3 protein gets one entry after TCRdb re-called the immunoSEQ multiplex PCR reads with MiXCR. The sample yields about 110,000 distinct CDR3 sequences, 90% to 98% seen once. Source material: CD4+ T cells from PBMCs. These receptors came from a human donor in good health. Both conserved end residues are part of each CDR3. Each record gives: clone size, D gene, V gene, J gene, CDR3 DNA, CDR3 protein. A D gene is named only where the DNA matches it firmly. A clone size is listed for some rows: how often the clone was seen (once, few, many), or a class if it is expanded.

.	.	TRBV2	TRBJ2-5	TGTGCCAGCAGTGGGGTGGGATATGAGACCCAGTACTTC	CASSGVGYETQYF
.	.	TRBV3-1	TRBJ1-2	TGTGCCAGCAGCCACCCCAGGGGAGGCTACACCTTC	CASSHPRGGYTF
.	.	TRBV6-1	TRBJ1-2	TGTGCCAGCAGTGAAGTGCGAGGACAGTTAAACACCTTC	CASSEVRGQLNTF
.	.	TRBV7-2	TRBJ2-7	TGTGCCAGCAGCTCCGACAGCCGAATTCTCTACGAGCAGTACTTC	CASSSDSRILYEQYF
.	TRBD2	TRBV3-1	TRBJ2-1	TGTGCCAGCAGCCAAGATTACCTAGCGGGAGGACGGGAGCAGTTCTTC	CASSQDYLAGGREQFF
.	.	TRBV7-9	TRBJ2-7	TGTGCCAGCAGCTTAAGCTCCGGCTACGAGCAGTACTTC	CASSLSSGYEQYF
once	.	TRBV18	TRBJ2-1	TGTGCCAGCTCACTACTCAATACCTTTAGCTCCTACAATGAGCAGTTCTTC	CASSLLNTFSSYNEQFF
once	TRBD1	TRBV24-1	TRBJ2-3	TGTGCCACAGGACAGGGGGGCACAGATACGCAGTATTTT	CATGQGGTDTQYF
.	.	TRBV3-1	TRBJ1-3	TGTGCCAGCAGCCCCCGGACACCGGAAAGAAACACCATATATTTT	CASSPRTPERNTIYF
once	TRBD2	TRBV7-2	TRBJ2-5	TGTGCCAGCAGTCCCGGGACTAGCGCCCAAGAGACCCAGTACTTC	CASSPGTSAQETQYF
.	TRBD2	TRBV5-6	TRBJ2-3	TGTGCCAGCAGCCCTCAAGCGGGGGGTGGGGCTGATACGCAGTATTTT	CASSPQAGGGADTQYF
.	.	TRBV12-3/TRBV12-4	TRBJ1-1	TGTGCCAGCAGTTTAGCCGATAACACTGAAGCTTTCTTT	CASSLADNTEAFF
once	TRBD1	TRBV5-1	TRBJ2-5	TGCGCCAGCAGCTTCCAGGGGGAGAGAGAGACCCAGTACTTC	CASSFQGERETQYF
.	.	TRBV9	TRBJ1-5	TGTGCCAGCAGCCCCCGGGCCAGATGGGGGAATCAGCCCCAGCATTTT	CASSPRARWGNQPQHF
.	TRBD2	TRBV4-2	TRBJ2-3	TGTGCCAGCAGAGAGACTAGCGGGGGGGGCACAGATACGCAGTATTTT	CASRETSGGGTDTQYF
.	.	TRBV5-1	TRBJ2-5	TGCGCCAGCAGCTTAGATCACCAAGAGACCCAGTACTTC	CASSLDHQETQYF
.	.	TRBV3-1	TRBJ2-7	TGTGCCAGCAGCCAAGCCTGGTACGTCGAGCAGTACTTC	CASSQAWYVEQYF
.	TRBD2	TRBV6-1	TRBJ2-1	TGTGCCAGCAGTGGGGGGACTAGCCGCTACAATGAGCAGTTCTTC	CASSGGTSRYNEQFF
.	TRBD2	TRBV20-1	TRBJ2-7	TGCAGTGCTCACCTAGCGGGAAGCTACGAGCAGTACTTC	CSAHLAGSYEQYF
.	TRBD1	TRBV2	TRBJ2-2	TGTGCCAGCAGTGCGGGACAGGGAAGGACCGGGGAGCTGTTTTTT	CASSAGQGRTGELFF
.	TRBD2	TRBV7-2	TRBJ2-7	TGTGCCAGCAGCTCCGGCGGGAGTAACGAGCAGTACTTC	CASSSGGSNEQYF
.	TRBD1	TRBV12-3/TRBV12-4	TRBJ1-5	TGTGCCAGCAGTCGACAGGGACATCAGCCCCAGCATTTT	CASSRQGHQPQHF
.	TRBD1	TRBV7-9	TRBJ2-2	TGTGCCAGCAGCTTAGAGGCCAGGGGGTACGCCGGGGAGCTGTTTTTT	CASSLEARGYAGELFF
.	.	TRBV27	TRBJ2-5	TGTGCCAGCAGTTTAGAGGGGAAGATGAAGACCCAGTACTTC	CASSLEGKMKTQYF
.	.	TRBV20-1	TRBJ2-7	TGCAGTGCTAGACGATTGGGGACTTGGGCCTACGAGCAGTACTTC	CSARRLGTWAYEQYF
.	.	TRBV12-3/TRBV12-4	TRBJ2-1	TGTGCCAGCAGCCGTAAGAGCTCCTACAATGAGCAGTTCTTC	CASSRKSSYNEQFF
.	TRBD1	TRBV5-4	TRBJ2-2	TGTGCCAGCAGCGACCGGGACAGGGATGGCGGGGAGCTGTTTTTT	CASSDRDRDGGELFF
.	.	TRBV9	TRBJ2-1	TGTGCCAGCAGCGTCCTACCGGCCGCAGGGCACAATGAGCAGTTCTTC	CASSVLPAAGHNEQFF
.	.	TRBV12-3/TRBV12-4	TRBJ1-4	TGTGCCAGCAGACAGGGCCTTTGGGAAAAACTGTTTTTT	CASRQGLWEKLFF
.	.	TRBV7-2	TRBJ2-5	TGTGCCAGCAGCTTAGATCGGTCCAAAGGCGCCCAGTACTTC	CASSLDRSKGAQYF
.	.	TRBV6-5	TRBJ2-6	TGTGCCAGCAGTTACTCGGGACCGCACTCTGGGGCCAACGTCCTGACTTTC	CASSYSGPHSGANVLTF
.	TRBD1	TRBV10-3	TRBJ1-1	TGTGCCATCAGGAAGGACAGGGACATGAACACTGAAGCTTTCTTT	CAIRKDRDMNTEAFF
.	.	TRBV19	TRBJ1-2	TGTGCCACCGAGGGAGGGGGGCACTATGGCTACACCTTC	CATEGGGHYGYTF
.	.	TRBV20-1	TRBJ2-4	TGCAGTGCTTCCGCAGCCGGGAAGCTAGCCAAAAACATTCAGTACTTC	CSASAAGKLAKNIQYF
.	.	TRBV20-1	TRBJ2-1	TGCAGTGCCACACTAGCTAGCTCCTACAATGAGCAGTTCTTC	CSATLASSYNEQFF
.	.	TRBV30	TRBJ2-1	TGTGCCTGGAGTTCCACCGGGACTCACTACAATGAGCAGTTCTTC	CAWSSTGTHYNEQFF
.	.	TRBV2	TRBJ1-5	TGTGCCAGCAGCTCCCAGGGACGACAGCCCCAGCATTTT	CASSSQGRQPQHF
.	TRBD1	TRBV15	TRBJ1-5	TGTGCCACTCGACGGGGACAGGGAAATCAGCCCCAGCATTTT	CATRRGQGNQPQHF
once	.	TRBV24-1	TRBJ1-1	TGTGCCACCCGGGCTCGCGGGGACACTGAAGCTTTCTTT	CATRARGDTEAFF
.	.	TRBV7-6	TRBJ2-4	TGTGCCAGCAGCCCCCCCGAGGCCAAAAACATTCAGTACTTC	CASSPPEAKNIQYF
.	.	TRBV12-3/TRBV12-4	TRBJ1-1	TGTGCCAGCAGTTTTTGGAGGTTACAGAACACTGAAGCTTTCTTT	CASSFWRLQNTEAFF
.	.	TRBV29-1	TRBJ2-5	TGCAGCGTTGATGGCAGGGGGAGGGAGACCCAGTACTTC	CSVDGRGRETQYF
.	.	TRBV5-1	TRBJ2-1	TGCGCCAGTAAAACCGGGGACCAAAGGGATGAGCAGTTCTTC	CASKTGDQRDEQFF
.	.	TRBV24-1	TRBJ2-3	TGTGCCACCAGTGATCCGACTACACCCACAGATACGCAGTATTTT	CATSDPTTPTDTQYF
.	TRBD1	TRBV7-3	TRBJ2-1	TGTGCCAGCAGCTTACCGGGACAGTCAAGGAATCCTGAGCAGTTCTTC	CASSLPGQSRNPEQFF
.	.	TRBV7-2	TRBJ2-5	TGTGCCAGCAGCTTAGTAGCCCGCCGGGGGGAGACCCAGTACTTC	CASSLVARRGETQYF
.	.	TRBV20-1	TRBJ2-3	TGCAGTGCTAGCCCCACCACTAGTGGCGATACGCAGTATTTT	CSASPTTSGDTQYF
.	.	TRBV30	TRBJ2-1	TGTGCCTTCGGTCCCCTTTTGGATGAGCAGTTCTTC	CAFGPLLDEQFF